The 6 T cell receptor beta chains listed next were all sequenced from one sample in a study of PD-1 blockade in classical Hodgkin lymphoma. Brentuximab vedotin exposure varied among the patients, all of whom had relapsed after autologous stem cell transplantation. Assay: immunoSEQ multiplex PCR; the TCRdb copy retains only in-frame clones and omits some. Of 53,000 or so clones in the sample, over 75% were seen once. Sequencing used peripheral blood mononuclear cells (PBMCs), obtained at baseline. The receptors were gathered from a human donor with classical Hodgkin lymphoma.

This sequence joins TRBV11-3 and TRBJ2-2; 8 nucleotides match TRBD2. V trimming: 4 bases; J trimming: 4 bases; junction bases outside the gene matches: 14. The length of the CDR3 is 18 residues. Per germline, CDR1 SGHNT and CDR2 YENEEA. CDR3 sequence reads: CASSSQGYGRAITGELFF. The DNA for the CDR3 is TGTGCCAGCAGCTCCCAGGGGTACGGGAGGGCCATCACCGGGGAGCTGTTTTTT.

This chain links TRBV11-2 with TRBJ1-2; D is unclear. The CDR3 contains 13 residues. Trimming removed 4 bases from V and 8 bases from J, with 14 bases in between. The germline V gene has CDR1 SGHAT and CDR2 FQNNGV. CDR3 amino acids: CASSSGGHEGYTF. DNA of the CDR3: TGTGCCAGCAGCTCCGGTGGGCACGAAGGCTACACCTTC.

This clone was seen only a few times. J is TRBJ2-5 and V is TRBV4-3; no firm D call. The V and J ends lost 1 base and 5 bases respectively, with 17 bases between them. Germline V gene sequence: CDR1 LGHNA, CDR2 YSLEER. The CDR3 has 16 residues. CDR3 loop: CASSQGSVTVGETQYF. The CDR3 DNA is TGCGCCAGCAGCCAAGGGTCGGTCACTGTGGGGGAGACCCAGTACTTC.

The chain uses TRBV6-5 and TRBJ2-1, with D possibly matching TRBD1 (6 bases). Germline values: CDR1 MNHEY, CDR2 SVGAGI. V gave up 7 bases and J gave up 2 bases, with 15 bases separating them. The CDR3 length is 15 residues. CDR3 sequence: CASTFRTATYNEQFF. The CDR3 region has the DNA TGTGCCAGCACTTTCCGGACAGCCACCTACAATGAGCAGTTCTTC.

V is TRBV29-1 and J is TRBJ1-2; tentatively, D is TRBD1 (5 bases). The CDR3 covers 13 residues. V lost 2 bases to trimming and J lost 8 bases, with 15 bases between them. Germline CDR1 reads SQVTM; CDR2 reads ANQGSEA. CDR3 sequence reads: CSVEPWQGPGYTF. Written as DNA, the CDR3 is TGCAGCGTTGAACCTTGGCAGGGCCCGGGCTACACCTTC.

The rearrangement uses TRBV7-2 and TRBJ2-2; 7 nucleotides agree with TRBD2. This CDR3 spans 16 amino acids. Per the germline V gene, CDR1 is SGHTA and CDR2 is FQGNSA. After removal of 5 bases from V and 2 bases from J, the junction contained 8 bases not matched to a gene. Here the CDR3 DNA reads TGTGCCAGCAGCCTGGTCGGGACTACCAACACCGGGGAGCTGTTTTTT. Residues: CASSLVGTTNTGELFF.